This record looks at one T cell receptor beta chain sequence and its context. Its antigen is undetermined. This sample is part of a study of response to subunit inactivated influenza vaccine. The study, taken as a whole, reports: Authors suggested each seasonal influenza vaccination recruits few new T cells.

Trimming shortened V by 8 bases and J by 0 bases, and 17 bases separated the two germline ends. CDR1 and CDR2 (germline): MNHEY, SVGEGT. This CDR3 region has 16 residues. TCRdb itself ran the RT-PCR reads through MiXCR, one entry per CDR3 protein. The sample consists of about 700,000 distinct CDR3 sequences, 15% to 17% of them appearing once. Source: PBMCs from blood, taken 12 days after vaccination. The chain couples TRBV6-2 or TRBV6-3 to TRBJ1-5; D is unresolved. The clonotype was recovered from a man aged 50-60 years who received an inactivated influenza vaccine. The CDR3 spells CASGTVGKHSNQPQHF. The CDR3 coding sequence is TGTGCCAGCGGTACAGTCGGCAAACATAGCAATCAGCCCCAGCATTTT.